The 4 T cell receptor beta chains below come from one sample, sequenced in a study of Ad26.COV2.S vaccination and SARS-CoV-2 variants. Measured with immunoSEQ multiplex PCR; TCRdb has only the in-frame clones, and not every one. The sample contains hundreds of thousands of clones, approximately 85% of which appear only once. Stated treatment: roughly 19 received Ad26.COV2.S at low or high dose, single or two shots; about 5 received placebo; per-sample allocation not given. Sample collection was performed on day 63 after the first vaccine or placebo injection. The sequenced sample was peripheral blood, obtained in a trial of Ad26.COV2.S vaccine versus placebo. The receptors shown here come from a person between 18 and 60 years old who received the Ad26.COV2.S COVID-19 vaccine or a placebo.

CDR3 in DNA: TGCGCCAGCAGCCAAGATGGGAATAGCGGCGAGAACCATGAGCAGTTCTTC. Translating gives CASSQDGNSGENHEQFF. This chain connects TRBV4-3 to TRBJ2-1, with a weak D call TRBD2 (6 bases). The CDR3 is 17 residues long. V was trimmed by 0 bases and J by 8 bases, leaving 20 bases between them. Germline lookup yields CDR1 LGHNA and CDR2 YSLEER.

This clone has just a few counts. Here the CDR3 reads CASSAFRGYTEAFF. In DNA, the CDR3 is TGTGCCAGCAGTGCCTTCAGGGGTTACACTGAAGCTTTCTTT. The chain joins TRBV28 to TRBJ1-1; TRBD1 is a possible D gene (6 bases). Trimming pared 5 bases from V and 3 bases from J, leaving 13 bases between. CDR1 MDHEN and CDR2 SYDVKM come from the germline V gene. This CDR3 comprises 14 residues. Supplemented by reference TRBV28 and TRBJ1-1, the full variable domain reads DVKVTQSSRYLVKRTGEKVFLECVQDMDHENMFWYRQDPGLGLRLIYFSYDVKMKEKGDIPEGYSVSREKKERFSLILESASTNQTSMYLCASSAFRGYTEAFFGQGTRLTVV.

The rearrangement links TRBV2 to TRBJ2-5; TRBD1 matches 8 bases. The CDR3 runs 15 residues. V shed 0 bases, J shed 5 bases, and the junction held 5 bases outside the gene matches. The germline V gene has CDR1 SNHLY and CDR2 FYNNEI. CDR3 region: CASSEAQGAKETQYF. The CDR3 DNA follows: TGTGCCAGCAGTGAAGCCCAGGGGGCCAAGGAGACCCAGTACTTC.

The V call is TRBV28, the J call TRBJ2-2; D unclear. The CDR3 runs 13 residues. Germline assignment: CDR1 MDHEN and CDR2 SYDVKM. The V and J ends lost 4 bases and 9 bases respectively, with 12 bases between them. For the CDR3, the DNA is TGTGCCAGCAGTTCGCCTGACACTTGGGAGCTGTTTTTT. Amino acid sequence: CASSSPDTWELFF.